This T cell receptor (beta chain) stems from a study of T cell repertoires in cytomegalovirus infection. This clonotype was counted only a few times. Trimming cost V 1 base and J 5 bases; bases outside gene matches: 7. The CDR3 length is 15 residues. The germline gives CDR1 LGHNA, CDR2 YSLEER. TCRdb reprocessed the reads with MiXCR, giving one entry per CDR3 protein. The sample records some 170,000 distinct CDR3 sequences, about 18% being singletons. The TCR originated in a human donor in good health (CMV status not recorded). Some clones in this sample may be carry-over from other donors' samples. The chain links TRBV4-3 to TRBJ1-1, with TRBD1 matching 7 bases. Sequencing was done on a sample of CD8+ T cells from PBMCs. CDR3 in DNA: TGCGCCAGCAGCCAAGGCGAGGGGGCGAGGACTGAAGCTTTCTTT. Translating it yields CASSQGEGARTEAFF.